The 20 T cell receptor beta chains below all came from one sample that was sequenced in a study of OX40 agonist ivuxolimab in advanced cancers. Only in-frame clones appear in the TCRdb table, and some are missing; sequencing was by immunoSEQ multiplex PCR. The data hold some 67,000 clones, with roughly 84% observed a single time. Sample: CD4+ or CD8+ T cells sorted from blood, taken in a trial of the OX40 agonist ivuxolimab. The receptor source for this set is an adult with an advanced solid tumor such as melanoma, head and neck, liver or kidney cancer.

This clone was counted once. The V gene is TRBV6-1, the J gene TRBJ1-2, with D unresolved. Germline lookup yields CDR1 MNHNS and CDR2 SASEGT. V was clipped by 5 bases and J by 0 bases, with 7 bases between them. The CDR3 totals 13 residues. CDR3 sequence reads: CASSSGPNYGYTF. The DNA for the CDR3 is TGTGCCAGCAGTAGTGGACCTAACTATGGCTACACCTTC.

A single count supports this clone. V usage is TRBV6-5 and J usage is TRBJ2-1, with 9 nucleotides matching TRBD2. Germline-derived CDR1 and CDR2 are MNHEY and SVGAGI. Trimming at V came to 5 bases and at J to 11 bases, leaving 10 bases not matched to a gene. The CDR3 covers 14 residues. The CDR3 DNA follows: TGTGCCAGCAGTCCCCCCCTAGCGGGGACGAAGCAGTTCTTC. The encoded protein is CASSPPLAGTKQFF.

V gene TRBV15 combines with J gene TRBJ2-1; D is possibly TRBD1 (7 bases). The V gene lost 0 bases and the J gene lost 4 bases, with 13 bases spanning the gap. From germline, CDR1 is LNHNV and CDR2 YYDKDF (reference sequence). CDR3 length: 16 amino acids. Here the CDR3 DNA reads TGTGCCACCAGCAGAGATAGGAGGGACAGTTACAATGAGCAGTTCTTC. Translation gives CATSRDRRDSYNEQFF. Using reference TRBV15 and TRBJ2-1 for the parts outside the CDR3, the full variable domain is DAMVIQNPRYQVTQFGKPVTLSCSQTLNHNVMYWYQQKSSQAPKLLFHYYDKDFNNEADTPDNFQSRRPNTSFCFLDIRSPGLGDTAMYLCATSRDRRDSYNEQFFGPGTRLTVL.

This clone was picked up a small number of times. The V call is TRBV2, the J call TRBJ1-5, with TRBD1 as a possible D gene (5 bases). Trimming removed 9 bases from V and 4 bases from J, with 13 bases in between. Germline CDR1 and CDR2: SNHLY and FYNNEI. The CDR3 totals 13 residues. CDR3 DNA sequence: TGTGCCAGTGGGGGTTTGGAGAATCAGCCCCAGCATTTT. Translating it yields CASGGLENQPQHF.

The chain has TRBV29-1 and TRBJ2-1, with TRBD2 matching over 8 bases. The trim removed 4 bases at V and 4 bases at J, leaving 3 bases unmatched. The length of the CDR3 is 13 residues. Germline loops: CDR1 SQVTM, CDR2 ANQGSEA. The CDR3 coding sequence is TGCAGCGTTGTTACTAGCGGTTACAATGAGCAGTTCTTC. It codes for CSVVTSGYNEQFF.

J is TRBJ1-1 and V is TRBV5-5; perhaps TRBD1 as D (6 bases). Trimming left V 3 bases short and J 4 bases short, with 13 bases between. Germline assignment: CDR1 SGHKS and CDR2 YYEKEE (reference sequence). This CDR3 spans 14 amino acids. CDR3 protein: CASSWGQRGTEAFF. The CDR3 DNA reads TGTGCCAGCAGCTGGGGACAAAGAGGCACTGAAGCTTTCTTT.

This chain joins TRBV29-1 and TRBJ2-1; 9 bases match TRBD1. Germline values: CDR1 SQVTM, CDR2 ANQGSEA. The V and J ends lost 7 bases and 3 bases, in that order; junction bases with no gene match: 16. The CDR3 is made up of 17 amino acids. The CDR3 loop is CSAANSKQGAHYNEQFF. As DNA, the CDR3 is TGCAGCGCCGCGAATTCGAAACAGGGGGCACACTACAATGAGCAGTTCTTC.

The J gene is TRBJ2-1, the V gene TRBV11-1, with D perhaps TRBD1 (6 bases). The CDR3 is 13 amino acids. Germline loops: CDR1 SGHAT, CDR2 FQDESV (reference sequence). The V and J ends lost 5 bases and 3 bases respectively, with 8 bases between them. The CDR3, as DNA: TGTGCCAGCAGCCTACAGGGCTACAATGAGCAGTTCTTC. Translation gives CASSLQGYNEQFF.

This clone was counted between two and nine times. The J gene is TRBJ2-7, the V gene TRBV19; 9 nucleotides line up with TRBD2. V was clipped by 5 bases and J by 6 bases; unmatched bases: 8. This CDR3 has 14 amino acids. Germline CDR1 reads LNHDA; CDR2 reads SQIVND (reference sequence). The CDR3 region is CASSSSGARSEQYF. The CDR3 DNA is TGTGCCAGTAGTTCTAGCGGGGCTCGCTCCGAGCAGTACTTC.

This chain uses TRBV18 with TRBJ2-6, with a possible D match to TRBD1 (5 bases). The germline V gene has CDR1 KGHSH and CDR2 LQKENI. Trimming cost V 0 bases and J 0 bases, with 9 bases left between them. CDR3 length: 17 amino acids. The CDR3: CASSPPGVYSGANVLTF. As DNA, the CDR3 is TGTGCCAGCTCACCACCAGGGGTTTACTCTGGGGCCAACGTCCTGACTTTC. The variable domain in full, with the rest retrieved from reference TRBV18 and TRBJ2-6, is NAGVMQNPRHLVRRRGQEARLRCSPMKGHSHVYWYRQLPEEGLKFMVYLQKENIIDESGMPKERFSAEFPKEGPSILRIQQVVRGDSAAYFCASSPPGVYSGANVLTFGAGSRLTVL.

The CDR3 loop is CAITAGGTGELFF. As DNA, the CDR3 is TGTGCCATCACCGCCGGGGGCACCGGGGAGCTGTTTTTT. V is TRBV10-3 and J is TRBJ2-2; tentatively, D is TRBD2 (6 bases). CDR1 is ENHRY and CDR2 is SYGVKD in the germline V gene. V was trimmed by 7 bases and J by 4 bases, leaving 10 bases between them. There are 13 residues in the CDR3.

J is TRBJ2-2 and V is TRBV19, with 9 bases matching TRBD1. Germline assignment: CDR1 LNHDA and CDR2 SQIVND (reference sequence). This CDR3 is built from 15 residues. V dropped 7 bases and J dropped 4; count of bases not matched to a gene: 7. The CDR3 sequence is CASTDPGQGTGELFF. CDR3 in DNA: TGTGCCAGTACCGACCCGGGACAGGGCACCGGGGAGCTGTTTTTT.

The V gene is TRBV6-1, the J gene TRBJ2-7; D unclear. With 2 bases removed from V and 3 bases from J, the gap between germline ends came to 8 bases. Per the germline V gene, CDR1 is MNHNS and CDR2 is SASEGT. This CDR3 is 13 amino acids long. CDR3 nucleotide sequence: TGTGCCAGCAGTGAATTTTTAAACTACGAGCAGTACTTC. Its translation is CASSEFLNYEQYF.

The chain employs TRBV27 and TRBJ2-7; D gene unclear. CDR3 length: 13 amino acids. Trimming took off 5 bases at V and 0 bases at J, with 8 bases between the two ends. Germline CDR1 reads MNHEY; CDR2 reads SMNVEV (reference sequence). DNA of the CDR3: TGTGCCAGCAGTACGCATTACTCCTACGAGCAGTACTTC. Amino acid sequence: CASSTHYSYEQYF.

This clone has more than one count but fewer than ten. The chain combines TRBV28 with TRBJ1-2; possible D gene TRBD1, 5 bases. CDR1 and CDR2 (germline): MDHEN, SYDVKM. This CDR3 contains 15 residues. Trimming took off 5 bases at V and 2 bases at J, with 15 bases between the two ends. For the CDR3, the DNA is TGTGCCAGCAGTCCCCTCGCCGGGACCAACTATGGCTACACCTTC. Its protein product is CASSPLAGTNYGYTF.

The rearrangement uses TRBV6-5 and TRBJ2-7, with 8 positions matching TRBD2. CDR1 MNHEY and CDR2 SVGAGI come from the germline V gene. Trimming removed 6 bases from V and 5 bases from J; junction bases left unmatched: 6. The CDR3 runs to 13 residues. The CDR3 loop reads CASRPPGGHEQYF. For the CDR3, the DNA is TGTGCCAGCAGACCCCCGGGGGGGCACGAGCAGTACTTC.

The rearrangement links TRBV7-2 to TRBJ2-5; possible D gene TRBD2, 6 bases. Germline lookup yields CDR1 SGHTA and CDR2 FQGNSA. This CDR3 has 15 residues. The V gene lost 2 bases and the J gene lost 5 bases, with 15 bases spanning the gap. CDR3 sequence (DNA): TGTGCCAGCAGCTTATCTTGGGACTCCTGGGAGACCCAGTACTTC. Translating gives CASSLSWDSWETQYF.

This rearrangement joins TRBV5-1 to TRBJ1-4, with a tentative D call TRBD1 (5 bases). Trimming pared 0 bases from V and 3 bases from J, leaving 9 bases between. This CDR3 spans 15 amino acids. Germline loops: CDR1 SGHRS, CDR2 YFSETQ. The CDR3 protein is CASSLVGAANEKLFF. As DNA, the CDR3 is TGCGCCAGCAGCTTGGTAGGGGCTGCTAATGAAAAACTGTTTTTT.

This chain connects TRBV10-3 to TRBJ2-7; possible D gene TRBD2, 6 bases. Trimming took off 0 bases at V and 0 bases at J, with 9 bases between the two ends. There are 15 residues in the CDR3. CDR1 ENHRY and CDR2 SYGVKD come from the germline V gene. The CDR3 reads CAISESTAGSYEQYF. The CDR3 DNA reads as TGTGCCATCAGTGAGTCGACAGCGGGCTCCTACGAGCAGTACTTC.

This chain connects TRBV7-2 to TRBJ2-5; TRBD2 aligns across 9 bases. The closer fit of TRBJ2-7 to the DNA end suggests the J call may be wrong. Germline V gene sequence: CDR1 SGHTA, CDR2 FQGNSA. The CDR3 sequence is 15 residues long. The DNA for the CDR3 is TGTGCCAGCAGCCTCCAGCGGGGGGTCGGCTACGAGCAGTACTTC. Its protein product is CASSLQRGVGYEQYF.